This TCR beta chain is from a study of tumor-infiltrating lymphocytes in oesophageal squamous cell carcinoma. This clonotype was detected a few times. The trim removed 5 bases at V and 6 bases at J, leaving 12 bases unmatched. In germline, CDR1 is SGHVS, CDR2 FQNEAQ. The CDR3 runs to 16 residues. TCRdb itself ran the PCR reads through MiXCR, one entry per CDR3 protein. Of roughly 10,000 distinct CDR3 sequences listed, around 54% were seen once; the top ten hold approximately 37%. V usage is TRBV7-8 and J usage is TRBJ2-2; 7 bases align to TRBD2. Material: esophageal tumor tissue. The TCR was taken from a female donor with esophageal squamous cell carcinoma. For the CDR3, the DNA is TGTGCCAGCAGCCAATTAAGGGAGGGCCGGGCCGGGGAGCTGTTTTTT. Translation gives CASSQLREGRAGELFF.